This T cell receptor beta chain was captured by sequencing in a study of OX40 agonist ivuxolimab in advanced cancers. The method was immunoSEQ multiplex PCR; TCRdb's version includes in-frame clones alone and lacks a portion of them. Of about 33,000 clones in the sample, 70% to 85% were seen once. Germline V CDR1 and CDR2: KGHSH, LQKENI. This CDR3 has 14 amino acids. Germline trimming cut 5 bases from V and 2 bases from J; bases unmatched to any gene: 5. Sequencing used CD4+ or CD8+ T cells sorted from blood, obtained in a trial of the OX40 agonist ivuxolimab. This rearrangement joins TRBV18 to TRBJ2-7, with 8 bases identical to TRBD1. The receptor was isolated from an adult with an advanced solid tumor such as melanoma, head and neck, liver or kidney cancer. This chain's CDR3 is CASSSKTGAYEQYF. As DNA, the CDR3 is TGTGCCAGCTCATCAAAGACAGGGGCCTACGAGCAGTACTTC. Full variable domain (missing parts from reference TRBV18 and TRBJ2-7): NAGVMQNPRHLVRRRGQEARLRCSPMKGHSHVYWYRQLPEEGLKFMVYLQKENIIDESGMPKERFSAEFPKEGPSILRIQQVVRGDSAAYFCASSSKTGAYEQYFGPGTRLTVT.